One T cell receptor (beta chain) is described in this entry. One end of the junction fails to match germline, which may point to a read error. The data were obtained in a study of tumor and adjacent non-tumor tissue in lung cancer. TCRbeta libraries were built with three rounds of nested PCR, modified from ARM-PCR. Via MiXCR, TCRdb re-called the multiplex PCR reads, giving one row per CDR3 protein. The sample has some 80,000 distinct CDR3 sequences, approximately 77% seen once. RNA was extracted from bulk tissue without any cell sorting. Per germline, CDR1 SEHNR and CDR2 FQNEAQ (reference sequence). The CDR3 covers 11 residues.

Sequenced material: lung tumor tissue. This clonotype was obtained from a woman aged 40 to 50 with non-small cell lung cancer. The rearrangement joins TRBV7-9 to TRBJ2-3; D not certain. The CDR3 DNA is TGTGCCAGCACCTTAGAGCCTACGCAGTATTTT. Translated, it gives CASTLEPTQYF.